The TCR beta chain described here comes from a study of CD8 T cells in Susac syndrome. Study details: About 6 sequenced Susac syndrome patients had clinically active disease, while about 8 were in remission. Study-wide results and limits: The authors found sixteen Susac-specific public clones in total CD8+ repertoires and 5 or 6 in CD8+ TEMRA repertoires.

Random hexamers served to reverse transcribe about 0.5 to 1 ug RNA. TCRdb called the immunoSEQ multiplex PCR reads again in MiXCR, with one record for every CDR3 protein. The sample consists of around 200,000 distinct CDR3 sequences, 85% to 95% of them appearing once. As for this clonotype: The antigen is undetermined.

The CDR3 consists of 13 residues. The V gene end was trimmed by 4 bases and the J gene end by 4 bases; junction bases not matched to a gene: 4. The sequencing input was CD8+ T cells from PBMCs. The gene calls are TRBV12-3 or TRBV12-4 and TRBJ2-7; 7 bases align to TRBD1. This sequence originates from a human donor with Susac syndrome. The CDR3 protein is CASSWGQLYEQYF. DNA of the CDR3: TGTGCCAGCAGTTGGGGACAGTTGTACGAGCAGTACTTC.